The T cell receptor beta chain under discussion was sequenced for a study of cytomegalovirus exposure and HLA in healthy donors. About the study: A prior analysis found roughly 100 million unique TCR beta sequences from 170 million or so T cells.

Whole-study findings and limits: HLA restriction was apparent for most CMV-associated TCR beta chains in a later analysis. Common viral pathogens were later found to be apparently linked to several of the most significant clusters. Later genetic work tied a missense DCLRE1C variant to beta-chain V and J trimming.

CDR3 length: 15 residues. Germline V gene sequence: CDR1 SGHAT, CDR2 FQDESV (reference sequence). PCR employed 60 Vbeta and 13 Jbeta primers. The repertoire was sequenced with immunoSEQ multiplex PCR; TCRdb's copy has only in-frame clones and lacks some. The data show about 160,000 clones, with about three fifths seen just once and roughly 7% held by the top ten. With regard to this clone: The antigen remains unidentified.

The specimen sequenced was PBMCs. This clonotype was obtained from a woman aged 55-75 years in good health and CMV-seropositive. The chain couples TRBV11-1 to TRBJ2-5; possibly TRBD2 for D (5 bases). The better agreement between TRBJ2-7 and the DNA end casts doubt on the J call. The CDR3 coding sequence is TGTGCCAGCAGCCCTACATCGGACTTATCCTACGAGCAGTACTTC. The encoded protein is CASSPTSDLSYEQYF.